These 13 T cell receptor beta chains were sequenced from one sample in a study of blood T cell repertoires in COVID-19. The repertoire was sequenced with immunoSEQ multiplex PCR; TCRdb's copy has only in-frame clones and lacks some. This table has more than 70,000 clones, 65% to 90% appearing once. Sample: peripheral blood. These TCRs come from a man between 60 and 75 years old with acute or convalescent COVID-19.

CDR3 loop: CASSLPIQGAGGYTF. CDR3 sequence (DNA): TGTGCCAGCAGCTTGCCCATACAGGGGGCAGGTGGCTACACCTTC. This sequence joins TRBV5-4 and TRBJ1-2; 9 bases match TRBD1. V dropped 1 base and J dropped 7; count of bases not matched to a gene: 8. Per germline, CDR1 SGHNT and CDR2 YYREEE (reference sequence). The CDR3 runs 15 residues.

The chain recombines TRBV19 with TRBJ2-5, with a possible D match to TRBD2 (6 bases). CDR3 size: 15 residues. With 3 bases removed from V and 5 bases from J, the gap between germline ends came to 16 bases. Looked up from germline, CDR1 is LNHDA and CDR2 is SQIVND (reference sequence). CDR3 DNA sequence: TGTGCCAGTAGTATCCGCGCGGGATACGGTGAGACCCAGTACTTC. Amino acid sequence: CASSIRAGYGETQYF.

V and J are TRBV12-3 or TRBV12-4 and TRBJ1-1; D perhaps matches TRBD1 (5 bases). The CDR3 loop spans 11 amino acids. V lost 7 bases and J 6 bases, leaving 9 bases between the germline ends. The CDR3 region has the DNA TGTGCCAGCACGGGGGTCGCTGAAGCTTTCTTT. Its protein is CASTGVAEAFF.

The rearrangement uses TRBV3-1 (or the pseudogene TRBV3-2) and TRBJ1-2; a weak D match, TRBD1 (5 bases). V dropped 1 base and J dropped 5 bases, with 11 bases sitting between them. Germline V gene data show CDR1 as LGHDT and CDR2 as YNNKEL (reference sequence). The CDR3 sequence is 14 residues long. The CDR3 here is CASSQADSLYGYTF. The DNA for the CDR3 is TGTGCCAGCAGCCAAGCCGACAGCTTATATGGCTACACCTTC.

The chain is built from TRBV10-3 and TRBJ2-1; TRBD1 matches 8 bases. V dropped 4 bases and J dropped 5; count of bases not matched to a gene: 7. The CDR3 is 15 residues long. In germline, CDR1 is ENHRY, CDR2 SYGVKD. The CDR3: CAISGGQALNNEQFF. In nucleotides, the CDR3 is TGTGCCATCAGTGGGGGACAGGCGCTTAACAATGAGCAGTTCTTC.

The chain combines TRBV5-6 with TRBJ1-3, with 9 nucleotides matching TRBD1. Germline CDR1 is SGHDT and CDR2 is YYEEEE. This CDR3 is 15 amino acids long. V lost 7 bases and J lost 0; bases outside the gene matches: 5. The CDR3 is CASWTGAYSGNTIYF. The CDR3 DNA reads as TGTGCCAGCTGGACAGGGGCTTACTCTGGAAACACCATATATTTT.

The V gene is TRBV10-2, the J gene TRBJ2-3; D might be TRBD2 (6 bases). The CDR3 has 11 amino acids. V was pared by 8 bases and J by 4 bases, with 7 bases between. CDR1 and CDR2 (germline): WSHSY, SAAADI. CDR3 coding DNA: TGCGCCAGCGGAGGGTCAGATACGCAGTATTTT. Its protein is CASGGSDTQYF.

The J gene is TRBJ2-7, the V gene TRBV18; TRBD2 might be the D (6 bases). Per the germline V gene, CDR1 is KGHSH and CDR2 is LQKENI. The length of the CDR3 is 14 residues. V lost 3 bases and J lost 1, with 10 bases in between. The DNA of the CDR3 is TGTGCCAGCTCACCGCAGGCGGGATCCTACGAGCAGTACTTC. As protein: CASSPQAGSYEQYF.

The rearrangement uses TRBV5-1 and TRBJ2-1, with 7 bases identical to TRBD1. With V trimmed by 4 bases and J by 13 bases, 8 bases remained unmatched. There are 12 residues in the CDR3. CDR1 and CDR2 from the germline V gene are SGHRS and YFSETQ. This chain's CDR3 is CASSRGDSIQFF. CDR3 DNA: TGCGCCAGCAGCCGAGGGGACAGTATACAGTTCTTC.

V gene TRBV30 combines with J gene TRBJ1-6; no clear D gene. The germline CDR1 and CDR2 sequences are GTSNPN and SVGIG (reference sequence). The CDR3 totals 12 residues. V was pared by 3 bases and J by 10 bases, with 10 bases between. The CDR3 DNA reads TGTGCCTGGAGGTTGGCAGGCTCACCCCTCCACTTT. Its protein product is CAWRLAGSPLHF.

J is TRBJ2-2 and V is TRBV15, with 7 bases lining up with TRBD1. CDR1 is LNHNV and CDR2 is YYDKDF in the germline V gene (reference sequence). With V trimmed by 4 bases and J by 3 bases, 5 bases remained unmatched. This CDR3 comprises 15 residues. The CDR3 here is CATSTGTVDTGELFF. As DNA, the CDR3 is TGTGCCACCAGCACTGGGACAGTAGACACCGGGGAGCTGTTTTTT.

The chain recombines TRBV11-3 with TRBJ2-5; D remains ambiguous. Germline V CDR1 and CDR2: SGHNT, YENEEA. V was pared by 5 bases and J by 5 bases, with 12 bases between. The CDR3 loop spans 13 amino acids. The CDR3 sequence: CASSHTFLETQYF. CDR3 bases: TGTGCCAGCAGCCATACATTTTTGGAGACCCAGTACTTC. Based on the CDR3 plus reference TRBV11-3 and TRBJ2-5, the full variable domain is EAGVVQSPRYKIIEKKQPVAFWCNPISGHNTLYWYLQNLGQGPELLIRYENEEAVDDSQLPKDRFSAERLKGVDSTLKIQPAELGDSAVYLCASSHTFLETQYFGPGTRLLVL.

The CDR3 DNA is TGTGCCAGCAGCCCTAGATCGGGCCGGGGCTACGAGCAGTACTTC. Amino acid sequence: CASSPRSGRGYEQYF. The chain employs TRBV9 and TRBJ2-7, with D perhaps matching TRBD2 (5 bases). The germline CDR1 and CDR2 sequences are SGDLS and YYNGEE. This CDR3 region has 15 residues. V lost 4 bases, J lost 3 bases, and 17 bases lay in between.